This T cell receptor beta chain was identified in a study of T cells in tuberculosis. The protocol was immunoSEQ multiplex PCR, while the TCRdb copy is restricted to in-frame clones and leaves out a portion. The sample lists roughly 32,000 clones; approximately 93% were seen once. General study findings and limits: Smaller alpha distances in active tuberculosis partly reflected shorter CDR3-alpha lengths. Selection depended on which cryopreserved specimens were available.

Described time point: new active TB diagnosis, blood taken before or within 7 days of starting treatment. Tuberculosis was confirmed by positive sputum smear and/or M. tuberculosis culture. On average around 100,000 T cells per donor were immunosequenced. On this clone: Its antigen is not known.

This TCR derives from an adult with tuberculosis. The starting material was PBMCs, obtained at tuberculosis diagnosis.

This chain's CDR3 is CASSEAPWGGYGYTF. DNA of the CDR3: TGTGCCAGCAGTGAAGCGCCATGGGGAGGCTATGGCTACACCTTC. The rearrangement links TRBV2 to TRBJ1-2; D is ambiguous. Germline V CDR1 and CDR2: SNHLY, FYNNEI. This CDR3 has 15 residues. The germline V and J ends were trimmed by 0 bases and 4 bases, with 12 bases remaining between them.